This paragraph covers one T cell receptor beta chain sequence. The antigen remains unidentified. Additional DNA sequences in this sample encode the identical CDR3. From germline, CDR1 is SGDLS and CDR2 YYNGEE. The CDR3 has 13 residues. The V end was cut by 2 bases, the J end by 2 bases, with 6 bases between. Sequencing was performed with immunoSEQ multiplex PCR; in TCRdb, only in-frame clones are kept and a portion is missing. Of about 80,000 clones listed, about 88% are singletons. It was autoimmune disease history or systemic immunosuppression that excluded patients. These data originate in a study of OX40 agonist ivuxolimab in advanced cancers. In the study overall: There were three patients with partial responses, one having hepatocellular carcinoma and two cutaneous melanoma.

Study findings and constraints: The investigators did not determine what antigen specificity the expanded peripheral T cells had. By week 6 at 0.1 to 3.0 mg/kg, blood CD4+ and CD8+ T cells had expanded clonally.

This TCR was sampled from an adult with an advanced solid tumor such as melanoma, head and neck, liver or kidney cancer. Sequencing used CD4+ or CD8+ T cells sorted from blood, obtained in a trial of the OX40 agonist ivuxolimab. The chain has TRBV9 and TRBJ2-3; no clear D gene. The CDR3 sequence: CASSVASTDTQYF. DNA for the CDR3: TGTGCCAGCAGCGTGGCCTCCACAGATACGCAGTATTTT.